The present TCR beta chain was sequenced within a study of Graves' ophthalmopathy and Graves' hyperthyroidism. The authors amplified TCR beta CDR3 regions, and they did so from RNA transcripts for repertoire sequencing. First-round RT-PCR with HTBI primers preceded a second-round multiplex PCR. TCRdb recomputed calls from the multiplex PCR reads with MiXCR, one row per CDR3 protein. This repertoire shows hundreds of thousands of distinct CDR3 sequences, roughly two fifths found once; its top ten account for 44%. Study outcomes and limitations: Most expanded clonotypes in thyroid above 0.001 frequency also showed up in blood.

A note on this clonotype: No antigen is known for it.

Per germline, CDR1 DFQATT and CDR2 SNEGSKA (reference sequence). The germline V and J ends were trimmed by 2 bases and 2 bases, with 13 bases remaining between them. The CDR3 spans 14 residues. Other autoimmune disease, uncontrolled infection, pregnancy and lactation led to exclusion. The sequence came from an adult man with Graves' ophthalmopathy. Material: peripheral blood. The gene calls are TRBV20-1 and TRBJ2-7; unclear D gene. The CDR3 reads CSARKNSPAYEQYF. CDR3 sequence (DNA): TGCAGTGCTAGAAAAAATAGCCCCGCCTACGAGCAGTACTTC.